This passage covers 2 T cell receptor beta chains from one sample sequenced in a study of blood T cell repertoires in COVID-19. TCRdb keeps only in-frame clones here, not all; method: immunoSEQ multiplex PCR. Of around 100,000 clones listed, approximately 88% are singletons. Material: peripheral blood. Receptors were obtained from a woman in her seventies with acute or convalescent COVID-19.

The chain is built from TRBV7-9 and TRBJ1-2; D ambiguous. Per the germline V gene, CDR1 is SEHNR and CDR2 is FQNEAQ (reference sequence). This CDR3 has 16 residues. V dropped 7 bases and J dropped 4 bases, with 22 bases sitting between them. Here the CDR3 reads CASNHSPTIRVYGYTF. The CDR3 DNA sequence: TGTGCCAGCAATCATTCACCGACTATACGCGTCTATGGCTACACCTTC. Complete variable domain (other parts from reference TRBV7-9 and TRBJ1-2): DTGVSQNPRHKITKRGQNVTFRCDPISEHNRLYWYRQTLGQGPEFLTYFQNEAQLEKSRLLSDRFSAERPKGSFSTLEIQRTEQGDSAMYLCASNHSPTIRVYGYTFGSGTRLTVV.

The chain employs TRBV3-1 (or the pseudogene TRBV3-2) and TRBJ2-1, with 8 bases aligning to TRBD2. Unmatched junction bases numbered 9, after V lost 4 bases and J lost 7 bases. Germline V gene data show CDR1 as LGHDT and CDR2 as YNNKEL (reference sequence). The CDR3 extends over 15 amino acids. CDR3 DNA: TGTGCCAGCAGCCTGGGACTAGTAGAGGGGAATGAGCAGTTCTTC. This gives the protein CASSLGLVEGNEQFF.